This T cell receptor (beta chain) was obtained from a study of OX40 agonist ivuxolimab in advanced cancers. Clones were read by immunoSEQ multiplex PCR, and TCRdb kept only the in-frame ones, dropping some. The data hold 76,000 or so clones, with approximately 89% observed a single time. The CDR3 spans 16 residues. The V gene's germline CDR1 is MNHEY and CDR2 SMNVEV (reference sequence). The J segment lost 1 base and the V segment lost 5 bases, leaving 10 bases of the junction unmatched. This material consisted of CD4+ or CD8+ T cells sorted from blood, taken in a trial of the OX40 agonist ivuxolimab. This chain links TRBV27 with TRBJ1-1; 7 nucleotides line up with TRBD1. This clonotype was obtained from an adult with an advanced solid tumor such as melanoma, head and neck, liver or kidney cancer. In nucleotides, the CDR3 is TGTGCCAGCAGTGTACTCCCGGGACAGACGAACACTGAAGCTTTCTTT. The encoded protein is CASSVLPGQTNTEAFF.